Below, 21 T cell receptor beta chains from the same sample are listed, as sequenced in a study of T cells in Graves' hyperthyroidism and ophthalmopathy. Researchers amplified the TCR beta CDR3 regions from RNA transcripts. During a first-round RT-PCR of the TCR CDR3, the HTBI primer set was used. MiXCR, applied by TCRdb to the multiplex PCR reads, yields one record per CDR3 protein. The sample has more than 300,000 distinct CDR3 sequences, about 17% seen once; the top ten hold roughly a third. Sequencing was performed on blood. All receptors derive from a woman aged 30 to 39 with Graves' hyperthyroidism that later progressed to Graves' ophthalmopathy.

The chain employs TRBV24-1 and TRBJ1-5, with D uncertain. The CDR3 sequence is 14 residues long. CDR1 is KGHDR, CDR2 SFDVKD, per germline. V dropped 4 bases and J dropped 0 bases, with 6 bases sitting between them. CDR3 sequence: CATSDGFSNQPQHF. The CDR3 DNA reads TGTGCCACCAGTGACGGGTTTAGCAATCAGCCCCAGCATTTT.

In DNA, the CDR3 is TGTGCCAGCAGTCATAGTGGGGACAGGGGAAAAGATTCACCCCTCCACTTT. Protein product: CASSHSGDRGKDSPLHF. The chain links TRBV28 to TRBJ1-6, with 10 bases matching TRBD1. This CDR3 is 17 amino acids long. Germline V CDR1 and CDR2: MDHEN, SYDVKM. V lost 5 bases, J lost 8 bases, and 12 bases stayed unmatched.

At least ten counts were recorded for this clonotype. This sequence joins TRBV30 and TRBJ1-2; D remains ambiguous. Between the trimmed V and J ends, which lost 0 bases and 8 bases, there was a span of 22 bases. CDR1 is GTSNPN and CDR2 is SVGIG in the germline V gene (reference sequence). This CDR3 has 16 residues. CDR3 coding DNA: TGTGCCTGGAGTGTACTTCGGCAGGAACCCTTGAGCGGCTACACCTTC. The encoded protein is CAWSVLRQEPLSGYTF.

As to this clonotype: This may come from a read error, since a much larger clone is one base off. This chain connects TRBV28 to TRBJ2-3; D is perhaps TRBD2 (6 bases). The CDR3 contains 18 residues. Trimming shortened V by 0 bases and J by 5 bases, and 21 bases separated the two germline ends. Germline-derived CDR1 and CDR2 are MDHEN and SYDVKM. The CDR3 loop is CASSLCGGSAGPRDTQYF. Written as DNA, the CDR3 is TGTGCCAGCAGTTTATGTGGCGGGTCAGCGGGTCCCAGAGATACGCAGTATTTT. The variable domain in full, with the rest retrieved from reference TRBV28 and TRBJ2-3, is DVKVTQSSRYLVKRTGEKVFLECVQDMDHENMFWYRQDPGLGLRLIYFSYDVKMKEKGDIPEGYSVSREKKERFSLILESASTNQTSMYLCASSLCGGSAGPRDTQYFGPGTRLTVL.

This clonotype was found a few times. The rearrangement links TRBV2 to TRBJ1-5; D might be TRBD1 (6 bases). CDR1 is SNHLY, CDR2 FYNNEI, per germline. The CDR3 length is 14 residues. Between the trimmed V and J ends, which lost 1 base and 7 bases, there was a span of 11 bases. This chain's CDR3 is CASSEVRGGQPQHF. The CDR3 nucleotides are TGTGCCAGCAGTGAAGTCAGGGGCGGACAGCCCCAGCATTTT. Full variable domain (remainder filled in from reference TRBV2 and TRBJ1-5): EPEVTQTPSHQVTQMGQEVILRCVPISNHLYFYWYRQILGQKVEFLVSFYNNEISEKSEIFDDQFSVERPDGSNFTLKIRSTKLEDSAMYFCASSEVRGGQPQHFGDGTRLSIL.

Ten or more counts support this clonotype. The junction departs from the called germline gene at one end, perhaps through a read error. CDR3 loop: CASTQEGRTEAFF. The CDR3 DNA sequence: TGTGCCAGCACCCAAGAGGGGAGGACTGAAGCTTTCTTT. The chain joins TRBV3-1 to TRBJ1-1; D is perhaps TRBD1 (5 bases). CDR1 is LGHDT, CDR2 YNNKEL, per germline (reference sequence). CDR3 length: 13 residues.

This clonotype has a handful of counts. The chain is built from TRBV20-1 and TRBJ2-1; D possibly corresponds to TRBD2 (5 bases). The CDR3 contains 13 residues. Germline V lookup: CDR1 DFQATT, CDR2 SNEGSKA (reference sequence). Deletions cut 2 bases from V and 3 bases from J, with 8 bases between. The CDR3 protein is CSARQLDYNEQFF. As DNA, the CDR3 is TGCAGTGCTAGACAACTAGACTACAATGAGCAGTTCTTC.

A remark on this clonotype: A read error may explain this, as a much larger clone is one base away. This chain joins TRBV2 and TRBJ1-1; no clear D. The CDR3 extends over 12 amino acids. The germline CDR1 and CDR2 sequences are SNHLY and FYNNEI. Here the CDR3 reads CASALYNTKAFF. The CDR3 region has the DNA TGTGCCAGCGCCTTATATAACACTAAAGCTTTCTTT.

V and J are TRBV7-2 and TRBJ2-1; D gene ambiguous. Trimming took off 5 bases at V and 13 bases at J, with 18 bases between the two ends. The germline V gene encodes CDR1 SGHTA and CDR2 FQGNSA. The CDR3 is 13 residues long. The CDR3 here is CASSPTTPPNQFF. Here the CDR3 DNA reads TGTGCCAGCAGCCCCACCACCCCACCTAACCAGTTCTTC.

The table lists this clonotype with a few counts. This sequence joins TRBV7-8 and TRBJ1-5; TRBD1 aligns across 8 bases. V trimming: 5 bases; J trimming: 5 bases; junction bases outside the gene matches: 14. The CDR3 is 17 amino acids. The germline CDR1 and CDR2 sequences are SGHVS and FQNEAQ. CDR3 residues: CASSAVGRQGRHQPQHF. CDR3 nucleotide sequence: TGTGCCAGCAGCGCCGTCGGTCGACAGGGGAGACATCAGCCCCAGCATTTT. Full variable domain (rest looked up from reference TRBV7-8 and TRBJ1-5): GAGVSQSPRYKVAKRGQDVALRCDPISGHVSLFWYQQALGQGPEFLTYFQNEAQLDKSGLPSDRFFAERPEGSVSTLKIQRTQQEDSAVYLCASSAVGRQGRHQPQHFGDGTRLSIL.

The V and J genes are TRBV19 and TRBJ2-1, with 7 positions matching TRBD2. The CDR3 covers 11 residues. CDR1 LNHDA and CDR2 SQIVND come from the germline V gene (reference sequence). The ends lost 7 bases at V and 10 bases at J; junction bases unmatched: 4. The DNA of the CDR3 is TGTGCCAGTACGACTAGCCACGAGCAGTTCTTC. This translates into CASTTSHEQFF. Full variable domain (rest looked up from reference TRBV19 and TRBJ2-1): DGGITQSPKYLFRKEGQNVTLSCEQNLNHDAMYWYRQDPGQGLRLIYYSQIVNDFQKGDIAEGYSVSREKKESFPLTVTSAQKNPTAFYLCASTTSHEQFFGPGTRLTVL.

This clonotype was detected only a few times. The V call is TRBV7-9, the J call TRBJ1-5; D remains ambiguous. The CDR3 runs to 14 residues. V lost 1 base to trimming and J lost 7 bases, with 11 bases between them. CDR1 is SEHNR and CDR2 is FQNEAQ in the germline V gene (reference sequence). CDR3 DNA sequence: TGTGCCAGCAGCTTAGAGAGGGAATGGCAGCCCCAGCATTTT. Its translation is CASSLEREWQPQHF.

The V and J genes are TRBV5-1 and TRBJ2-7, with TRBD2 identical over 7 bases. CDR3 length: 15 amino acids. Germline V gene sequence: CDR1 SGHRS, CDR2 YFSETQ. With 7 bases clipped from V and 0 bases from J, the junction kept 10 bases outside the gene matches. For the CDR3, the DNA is TGCGCCAGCCGGCAACTAGCGACAAGCTCCTACGAGCAGTACTTC. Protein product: CASRQLATSSYEQYF.

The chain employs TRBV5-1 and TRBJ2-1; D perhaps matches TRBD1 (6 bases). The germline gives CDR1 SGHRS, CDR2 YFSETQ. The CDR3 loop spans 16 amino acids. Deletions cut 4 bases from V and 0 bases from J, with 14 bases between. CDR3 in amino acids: CASSLLGQVSYNEQFF. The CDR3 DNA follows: TGCGCCAGCAGCCTACTGGGACAAGTCTCCTACAATGAGCAGTTCTTC.

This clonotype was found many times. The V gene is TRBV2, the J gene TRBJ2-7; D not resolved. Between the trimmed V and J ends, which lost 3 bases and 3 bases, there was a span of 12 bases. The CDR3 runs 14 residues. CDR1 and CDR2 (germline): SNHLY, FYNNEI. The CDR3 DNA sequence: TGTGCCAGCAGTGATTTGGAAGACGGCTACGAGCAGTACTTC. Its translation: CASSDLEDGYEQYF.

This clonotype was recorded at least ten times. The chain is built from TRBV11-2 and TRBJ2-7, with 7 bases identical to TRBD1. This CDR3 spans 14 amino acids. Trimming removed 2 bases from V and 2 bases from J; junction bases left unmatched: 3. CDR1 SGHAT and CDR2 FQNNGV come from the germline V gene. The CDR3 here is CASSLFGTAYEQYF. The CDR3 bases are TGTGCCAGCAGCTTATTTGGGACAGCCTACGAGCAGTACTTC. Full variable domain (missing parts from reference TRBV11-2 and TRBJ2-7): EAGVAQSPRYKIIEKRQSVAFWCNPISGHATLYWYQQILGQGPKLLIQFQNNGVVDDSQLPKDRFSAERLKGVDSTLKIQPAKLEDSAVYLCASSLFGTAYEQYFGPGTRLTVT.

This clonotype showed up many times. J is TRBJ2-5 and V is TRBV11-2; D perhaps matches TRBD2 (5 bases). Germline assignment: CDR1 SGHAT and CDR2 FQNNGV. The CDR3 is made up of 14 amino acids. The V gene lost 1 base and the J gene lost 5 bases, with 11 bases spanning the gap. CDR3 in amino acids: CASSLVEVEETQYF. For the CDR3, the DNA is TGTGCCAGCAGCTTAGTGGAGGTGGAGGAGACCCAGTACTTC.

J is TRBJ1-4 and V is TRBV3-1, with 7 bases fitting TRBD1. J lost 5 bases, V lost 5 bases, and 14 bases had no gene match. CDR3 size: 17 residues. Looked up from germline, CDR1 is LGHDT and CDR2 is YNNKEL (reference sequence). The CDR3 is CASSDRDIPYLNEKLFF. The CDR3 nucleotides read TGTGCCAGCAGCGACAGGGACATCCCTTATCTCAATGAAAAACTGTTTTTT.

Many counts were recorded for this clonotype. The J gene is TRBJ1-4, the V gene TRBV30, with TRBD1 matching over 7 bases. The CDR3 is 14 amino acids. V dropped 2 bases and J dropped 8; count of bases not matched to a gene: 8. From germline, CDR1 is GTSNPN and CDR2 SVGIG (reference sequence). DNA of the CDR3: TGTGCCTGGAGTACAGGGGTACTGGGGGAAAAACTGTTTTTT. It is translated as CAWSTGVLGEKLFF. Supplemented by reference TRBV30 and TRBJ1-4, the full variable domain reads SQTIHQWPATLVQPVGSPLSLECTVEGTSNPNLYWYRQAAGRGLQLLFYSVGIGQISSEVPQNLSASRPQDRQFILSSKKLLLSDSGFYLCAWSTGVLGEKLFFGSGTQLSVL.

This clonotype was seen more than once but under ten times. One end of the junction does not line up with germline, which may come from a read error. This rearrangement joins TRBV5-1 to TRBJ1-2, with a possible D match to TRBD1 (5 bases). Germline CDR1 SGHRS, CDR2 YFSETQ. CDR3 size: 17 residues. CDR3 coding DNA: TGCGCCAGCAGCTGGGGACCTCCATCGACCAAGAACTCTGGCTACACCTTC. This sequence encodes CASSWGPPSTKNSGYTF.

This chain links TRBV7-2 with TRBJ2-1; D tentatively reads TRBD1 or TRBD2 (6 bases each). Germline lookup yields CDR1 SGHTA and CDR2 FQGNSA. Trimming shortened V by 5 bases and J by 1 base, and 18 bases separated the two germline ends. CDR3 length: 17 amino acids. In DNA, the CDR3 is TGTGCCAGCAGCGCAACCCAGGGGAGGAGATCCTACAATGAGCAGTTCTTC. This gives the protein CASSATQGRRSYNEQFF.